Following are 27 T cell receptor beta chains from one sample sequenced in a study of T-cell reconstitution after alpha-beta-depleted transplantation in children. The library targeted TCRbeta and was prepared with unique molecular identifiers. TCRdb reprocessed the PCR reads via MiXCR and lists one record per CDR3 protein. The sample has about 540,000 distinct CDR3 sequences, about 18% seen once. The specimen comprised PBMCs from the stem cell graft donor, sampled from the stem cell graft. Receptors originate from a human donor who donated a stem cell graft to a child with acute lymphoblastic leukemia.

This clonotype was seen only a few times. The chain recombines TRBV2 with TRBJ1-2, with 7 bases fitting TRBD1. V trimming: 7 bases; J trimming: 4 bases; junction bases outside the gene matches: 3. The length of the CDR3 is 12 residues. Germline assignment: CDR1 SNHLY and CDR2 FYNNEI. CDR3 nucleotide sequence: TGTGCCAGCACGACAGGGTCCTATGGCTACACCTTC. It codes for CASTTGSYGYTF.

J is TRBJ2-1 and V is TRBV29-1; D perhaps matches TRBD1 (6 bases). From germline, CDR1 is SQVTM and CDR2 ANQGSEA. The CDR3 length is 12 residues. Trimming took off 2 bases at V and 6 bases at J, with 8 bases between the two ends. The CDR3 loop reads CSVEPDSNEQFF. In DNA, the CDR3 is TGCAGCGTTGAACCGGACAGCAATGAGCAGTTCTTC.

This clonotype turned up a few times. The chain uses TRBV11-2 and TRBJ2-1; D gene unclear. Germline V gives CDR1 SGHAT, CDR2 FQNNGV. V lost 1 base and J lost 5, with 24 bases in between. The CDR3 is made up of 19 amino acids. The CDR3 DNA is TGTGCCAGCAGCTTAGGCCACTCTAGGATCGGCAGGAACAACAATGAGCAGTTCTTC. It encodes CASSLGHSRIGRNNNEQFF.

This rearrangement joins TRBV7-9 to TRBJ1-1; no clear D. Germline CDR1 is SEHNR and CDR2 is FQNEAQ (reference sequence). V was shortened by 4 bases and J by 1 base, with 19 bases between the two germline ends. The CDR3 length is 17 residues. CDR3 bases: TGTGCCAGCAGCTCAAGCGGAGTTCTGACATCGAACACTGAAGCTTTCTTT. Amino acid sequence: CASSSSGVLTSNTEAFF. Together with reference TRBV7-9 and TRBJ1-1, the CDR3 gives the full variable domain: DTGVSQNPRHKITKRGQNVTFRCDPISEHNRLYWYRQTLGQGPEFLTYFQNEAQLEKSRLLSDRFSAERPKGSFSTLEIQRTEQGDSAMYLCASSSSGVLTSNTEAFFGQGTRLTVV.

The chain is built from TRBV5-1 and TRBJ2-1; D is unresolved. The ends were cut back, 3 bases at V and 5 bases at J, with 15 bases in the middle. Germline CDR1 and CDR2: SGHRS and YFSETQ. The CDR3 covers 15 residues. CDR3 bases: TGCGCCAGCAGCTGGGCTGGGCCCCCCAACAATGAGCAGTTCTTC. Its protein product is CASSWAGPPNNEQFF.

This clonotype came up a few times. The rearrangement uses TRBV2 and TRBJ2-1, with 8 bases aligning to TRBD2. With 6 bases clipped from V and 9 bases from J, the junction kept 7 bases outside the gene matches. CDR3 length: 13 residues. Germline CDR1 SNHLY, CDR2 FYNNEI. CDR3 residues: CASRDGTRAEQFF. In nucleotides, the CDR3 is TGTGCCAGCAGAGACGGGACTAGGGCTGAGCAGTTCTTC.

V gene TRBV12-3 or TRBV12-4 combines with J gene TRBJ2-4; weak D call: TRBD1 (6 bases). The CDR3 sequence is 18 residues long. V lost 1 base and J 1 base, leaving 17 bases between the germline ends. CDR3 amino acids: CASSLGVPTRGAKNIQYF. CDR3 bases: TGTGCCAGCAGTTTAGGGGTCCCTACAAGGGGGGCCAAAAACATTCAGTACTTC.

This clonotype has only a few counts. The V and J genes are TRBV9 and TRBJ2-3; D remains ambiguous. Deletions cut 1 base from V and 6 bases from J, with 9 bases between. The germline CDR1 and CDR2 sequences are SGDLS and YYNGEE. The CDR3 runs to 13 residues. Here the CDR3 DNA reads TGTGCCAGCAGCGTACTCCTCCCTGATACGCAGTATTTT. Translation gives CASSVLLPDTQYF.

CDR3 amino acids: CASSPGPPSLAGGLDEQFF. For the CDR3, the DNA is TGTGCCAGCAGCCCAGGGCCCCCCTCGCTAGCGGGAGGTTTGGATGAGCAGTTCTTC. The rearrangement uses TRBV4-2 and TRBJ2-1; 11 bases match TRBD2. J lost 8 bases, V lost 4 bases, and 19 bases had no gene match. Germline CDR1 is LGHNA and CDR2 is YNFKEQ. The CDR3 loop spans 19 amino acids.

The rearrangement links TRBV30 to TRBJ2-7, with TRBD2 as a possible D gene (6 bases). V lost 0 bases, J lost 5 bases, and 14 bases lay in between. The CDR3 is 14 residues long. Per germline, CDR1 GTSNPN and CDR2 SVGIG (reference sequence). The CDR3 sequence: CAWSVRRGRNEQYF. Here the CDR3 DNA reads TGTGCCTGGAGTGTACGGAGGGGTCGGAACGAGCAGTACTTC.

The chain has TRBV9 and TRBJ1-3, with unresolved D. V dropped 0 bases and J dropped 0 bases, with 7 bases sitting between them. In germline, CDR1 is SGDLS, CDR2 YYNGEE. The CDR3 extends over 15 amino acids. CDR3: CASSVDFNSGNTIYF. CDR3 in DNA: TGTGCCAGCAGCGTAGACTTTAACTCTGGAAACACCATATATTTT.

This clonotype was seen a handful of times. The V and J genes are TRBV13 and TRBJ1-1; no reliable D call. CDR3 length: 9 amino acids. Trimming removed 3 bases from V and 11 bases from J, with 4 bases in between. Germline V gene sequence: CDR1 PRHDT, CDR2 FYEKMQ (reference sequence). DNA for the CDR3: TGTGCCAGCAGCTTGGACGCTTTCTTT. Residues: CASSLDAFF. The full variable domain, completed using reference TRBV13 and TRBJ1-1, is AAGVIQSPRHLIKEKRETATLKCYPIPRHDTVYWYQQGPGQDPQFLISFYEKMQSDKGSIPDRFSAQQFSDYHSELNMSSLELGDSALYFCASSLDAFFGQGTRLTVV.

V gene TRBV7-9 combines with J gene TRBJ2-7; 10 bases match TRBD2. The J segment lost 1 base and the V segment lost 3 bases, leaving 6 bases of the junction unmatched. The germline V gene has CDR1 SEHNR and CDR2 FQNEAQ (reference sequence). This CDR3 region has 16 residues. CDR3 amino acids: CASSLILGLASYEQYF. The CDR3 DNA reads as TGTGCCAGCAGCTTGATTTTGGGACTAGCGTCCTACGAGCAGTACTTC.

The sample holds a few counts of this clonotype. The CDR3 protein is CSVERTGKTGELFF. CDR3 sequence (DNA): TGCAGCGTTGAGAGGACAGGGAAGACCGGGGAGCTGTTTTTT. The chain couples TRBV29-1 to TRBJ2-2, with 8 bases lining up with TRBD1. The V and J ends lost 3 bases and 5 bases, in that order; junction bases with no gene match: 5. Germline CDR1 SQVTM, CDR2 ANQGSEA. CDR3 size: 14 residues.

This chain joins TRBV5-1 and TRBJ2-7, with D possibly TRBD2 on 5 matching bases. Germline values: CDR1 SGHRS, CDR2 YFSETQ. V was clipped by 0 bases and J by 3 bases, with 13 bases between them. The length of the CDR3 is 15 residues. Written as DNA, the CDR3 is TGCGCCAGCAGCTTGGACTCCCCTGCGGGCTACGAGCAGTACTTC. Encoded protein: CASSLDSPAGYEQYF.

The V and J genes are TRBV20-1 and TRBJ1-1, with 9 positions matching TRBD1. The CDR3 has 12 residues. Looked up from germline, CDR1 is DFQATT and CDR2 is SNEGSKA (reference sequence). V was clipped by 6 bases and J by 4 bases; unmatched bases: 3. In DNA form, the CDR3 reads TGCAGTGCCCCGACAGGGGGCACTGAAGCTTTCTTT. It specifies CSAPTGGTEAFF.

The J gene is TRBJ2-7, the V gene TRBV3-1; TRBD2 agrees at 14 bases. The CDR3 contains 15 residues. The V gene end was trimmed by 4 bases and the J gene end by 3 bases; junction bases not matched to a gene: 2. Germline V CDR1 and CDR2: LGHDT, YNNKEL (reference sequence). CDR3 DNA sequence: TGTGCCAGCAGCCGCGGGACTAGCGGGAGCTACGAGCAGTACTTC. As protein: CASSRGTSGSYEQYF.

The rearrangement joins TRBV20-1 to TRBJ2-7; 10 bases align to TRBD2. This CDR3 is 14 amino acids long. The V gene's germline CDR1 is DFQATT and CDR2 SNEGSKA (reference sequence). J was trimmed by 2 bases and V by 3 bases; bases with no gene match: 4. The CDR3 nucleotides read TGCAGTGCTAGGCCGGGACTAGCGACCTACGAGCAGTACTTC. This encodes CSARPGLATYEQYF.

V is TRBV9 and J is TRBJ2-2; 9 bases are a match to TRBD1. CDR3 length: 17 amino acids. The germline CDR1 and CDR2 sequences are SGDLS and YYNGEE. Germline trimming cut 4 bases from V and 5 bases from J; bases unmatched to any gene: 12. The CDR3 sequence: CASSSTTGQGKTGELFF. In nucleotides, the CDR3 is TGTGCCAGCAGCTCCACAACGGGACAGGGAAAAACCGGGGAGCTGTTTTTT.

The CDR3 bases are TGTGCCAGCAGAACTAGCGGAACGCAGTATTTT. Amino acids: CASRTSGTQYF. This chain uses TRBV27 with TRBJ2-3; 8 positions match TRBD2. V lost 6 bases, J lost 9 bases, and 2 bases stayed unmatched. The CDR3 contains 11 residues. Germline V gene data show CDR1 as MNHEY and CDR2 as SMNVEV (reference sequence).

The CDR3 here is CASSLFGLSYEQYF. The CDR3 DNA sequence: TGCGCCAGCAGCTTGTTCGGCCTCTCCTACGAGCAGTACTTC. V is TRBV5-1 and J is TRBJ2-7; the D is unclear. Germline V lookup: CDR1 SGHRS, CDR2 YFSETQ. V lost 1 base and J 0 bases, leaving 8 bases between the germline ends. The CDR3 length is 14 residues.

This clonotype was found a few times. The chain links TRBV6-5 to TRBJ2-3; D remains unclear. The V gene lost 8 bases and the J gene lost 2 bases, with 8 bases spanning the gap. Germline V gene lookup returns CDR1 MNHEY and CDR2 SVGAGI. CDR3 length: 12 amino acids. Here the CDR3 DNA reads TGTGCCAGCGGGCTTTACACAGATACGCAGTATTTT. This translates into CASGLYTDTQYF.

The count of this clonotype is one. V gene TRBV7-9 combines with J gene TRBJ1-2; D not certain. The CDR3 runs 14 residues. With 5 bases removed from V and 2 bases from J, the gap between germline ends came to 12 bases. The germline V gene encodes CDR1 SEHNR and CDR2 FQNEAQ (reference sequence). DNA of the CDR3: TGTGCCAGCAGCAGGTCTAATCTCAACTATGGCTACACCTTC. It encodes CASSRSNLNYGYTF.

The chain employs TRBV20-1 and TRBJ2-7; no definite D call. V shed 8 bases and J shed 0 bases, with 14 bases lying between them. Germline loops: CDR1 DFQATT, CDR2 SNEGSKA (reference sequence). The CDR3 totals 13 residues. CDR3 sequence reads: CSFNGGSSYEQYF. The CDR3 DNA sequence: TGCAGTTTCAACGGCGGTAGCTCCTACGAGCAGTACTTC.

For the CDR3, the DNA is TGCAGCGTTGAAAGTGAGGGAAAAGAGACCCAGTACTTC. Residues: CSVESEGKETQYF. This sequence joins TRBV29-1 and TRBJ2-5, with D possibly TRBD2 on 5 matching bases. The CDR3 spans 13 residues. The V end lost 2 bases, the J end lost 3 bases, and 10 bases lay between the germline ends. Germline values: CDR1 SQVTM, CDR2 ANQGSEA.

This clonotype was seen a few times. The chain has TRBV9 and TRBJ2-6; TRBD1 agrees at 7 bases. The ends lost 0 bases at V and 4 bases at J; junction bases unmatched: 4. The CDR3 is 16 residues long. Germline assignment: CDR1 SGDLS and CDR2 YYNGEE. CDR3 DNA: TGTGCCAGCAGCGTAGCAGGGGGTATCGGGGCCAACGTCCTGACTTTC. Amino acids: CASSVAGGIGANVLTF.

V usage is TRBV25-1 and J usage is TRBJ2-7, with TRBD2 matching over 9 bases. CDR3 length: 14 residues. The ends lost 7 bases at V and 4 bases at J; junction bases unmatched: 8. The V gene's germline CDR1 is MGHDK and CDR2 SYGVNS. CDR3 nucleotides: TGTGCCAGCACAAAGGTGGCGGGAGGGTACGAGCAGTACTTC. Amino acid sequence: CASTKVAGGYEQYF.